This T cell receptor (beta chain) was identified in a study of OX40 agonist ivuxolimab in advanced cancers. Study summary: The patients received ivuxolimab by intravenous route every 2 weeks at 0.01 to 10 mg/kg.

In its sample, this clone was seen a few times. Here immunoSEQ multiplex PCR was the method, and the copy in TCRdb shows in-frame clones only, minus some. This sample has tens of thousands of clones; roughly 93% occur once, and the top ten carry about 15%. Between the trimmed V and J ends, which lost 7 bases and 7 bases, there was a span of 16 bases. The CDR3 contains 13 residues. The germline V gene encodes CDR1 SGHAT and CDR2 FQNNGV. The chain carries TRBV11-2 and TRBJ1-2; the D is unclear. This receptor was obtained from an adult with an advanced solid tumor such as melanoma, head and neck, liver or kidney cancer. The sample here was CD4+ or CD8+ T cells sorted from blood, taken in a trial of the OX40 agonist ivuxolimab. CDR3 loop: CASNPRRVGGYTF. The CDR3 nucleotides are TGTGCCAGCAACCCCCGAAGGGTAGGTGGCTACACCTTC.